Listed below are T cell receptor beta chains from one sample, sequenced in a study of T cells in localized non-small cell lung cancer. Libraries were prepared by immunoSEQ multiplex PCR; TCRdb keeps only in-frame clonotypes and omits some of them. The table shows over 1,500 clones, with about 39% occurring only once. The specimen was lung tumor tissue, collected before any cancer treatment. The receptors shown here come from an older female donor with stage I lung adenocarcinoma. Each CDR3 is given with its conserved first and last residue. The order of the fields is clone size, D gene, J gene, V gene, CDR3 length, CDR3 protein. D genes are given only for firm matches. A clone size is listed for some rows: how often the clone was seen (once, few, many), or a class if it is expanded.

clone_size: .
d_call: .
j_call: TRBJ1-2
v_call: TRBV30
cdr3_length: 12
cdr3_aa: CAWSISNYGYTF

clone_size: .
d_call: TRBD2
j_call: TRBJ2-7
v_call: TRBV18
cdr3_length: 13
cdr3_aa: CASSPGGGDEQYF

clone_size: .
d_call: TRBD2
j_call: TRBJ2-4
v_call: TRBV19
cdr3_length: 16
cdr3_aa: CASSMGGGGRSNIQYF

clone_size: few
d_call: TRBD1
j_call: TRBJ1-4
v_call: TRBV18
cdr3_length: 15
cdr3_aa: CASSPTGGPNEKLFF

clone_size: .
d_call: .
j_call: TRBJ1-5
v_call: TRBV18
cdr3_length: 14
cdr3_aa: CASSKEFGNQPQHF

clone_size: .
d_call: .
j_call: TRBJ2-7
v_call: TRBV15
cdr3_length: 15
cdr3_aa: CATSKGRGVLYEQYF

clone_size: .
d_call: .
j_call: TRBJ2-1
v_call: TRBV11-3
cdr3_length: 16
cdr3_aa: CASSPRAWGGFDEQFF

clone_size: .
d_call: TRBD1
j_call: TRBJ1-2
v_call: TRBV11-3
cdr3_length: 14
cdr3_aa: CASSIRQGFYGYTF

clone_size: few
d_call: TRBD1
j_call: TRBJ1-1
v_call: TRBV6-8
cdr3_length: 14
cdr3_aa: CASTATGWVTEAFF

clone_size: .
d_call: .
j_call: TRBJ1-1
v_call: TRBV29-1
cdr3_length: 14
cdr3_aa: CSVEESKRATEAFF

clone_size: few
d_call: .
j_call: TRBJ1-2
v_call: TRBV6-1
cdr3_length: 13
cdr3_aa: CASSEDMRQSYTF

clone_size: few
d_call: TRBD2
j_call: TRBJ2-2
v_call: TRBV11-3
cdr3_length: 14
cdr3_aa: CASSLREGSGELFF

clone_size: few
d_call: .
j_call: TRBJ2-5
v_call: TRBV7-1
cdr3_length: 13
cdr3_aa: CASSPSGGETQYF

clone_size: few
d_call: .
j_call: TRBJ2-2
v_call: TRBV12-5
cdr3_length: 16
cdr3_aa: CASALVNRDNTGELFF

clone_size: .
d_call: .
j_call: TRBJ1-2
v_call: TRBV11-3
cdr3_length: 15
cdr3_aa: CASSLVSDRPYGYTF

clone_size: few
d_call: .
j_call: TRBJ2-1
v_call: TRBV6-8
cdr3_length: 14
cdr3_aa: CASRGGPSYNEQFF

clone_size: .
d_call: TRBD1
j_call: TRBJ2-2
v_call: TRBV11-3
cdr3_length: 15
cdr3_aa: CASSLGDREVGELFF

clone_size: medium-sized
d_call: .
j_call: TRBJ1-1
v_call: TRBV6-7
cdr3_length: 16
cdr3_aa: CASSLRDRPSGTEAFF

clone_size: few
d_call: .
j_call: TRBJ1-2
v_call: TRBV19
cdr3_length: 15
cdr3_aa: CASTLVGGFNYGYTF

clone_size: .
d_call: .
j_call: TRBJ2-2
v_call: TRBV19
cdr3_length: 15
cdr3_aa: CASSTQTTSFGELFF

clone_size: .
d_call: .
j_call: TRBJ2-2
v_call: TRBV9
cdr3_length: 13
cdr3_aa: CASRRTVEGELFF

clone_size: .
d_call: .
j_call: TRBJ1-4
v_call: TRBV18
cdr3_length: 13
cdr3_aa: CASSRESGEKLFF

clone_size: .
d_call: TRBD1
j_call: TRBJ1-3
v_call: TRBV18
cdr3_length: 17
cdr3_aa: CASSPASKGGSGNTIYF

clone_size: .
d_call: TRBD1
j_call: TRBJ1-4
v_call: TRBV9
cdr3_length: 12
cdr3_aa: CASRGQSEKLFF

clone_size: large
d_call: .
j_call: TRBJ2-1
v_call: TRBV11-3
cdr3_length: 15
cdr3_aa: CASSLGLHSYNEQFF

clone_size: few
d_call: TRBD1
j_call: TRBJ1-3
v_call: TRBV7-7
cdr3_length: 15
cdr3_aa: CASRQTGSAGNTIYF

clone_size: medium-sized
d_call: .
j_call: TRBJ2-6
v_call: TRBV6-8
cdr3_length: 18
cdr3_aa: CASSYSGTLHSGANVLTF

clone_size: .
d_call: TRBD2
j_call: TRBJ2-7
v_call: TRBV10-2
cdr3_length: 16
cdr3_aa: CASSEGTSGRPYEQYF

clone_size: .
d_call: TRBD1
j_call: TRBJ1-3
v_call: TRBV18
cdr3_length: 14
cdr3_aa: CASSPTGIGNTIYF

clone_size: few
d_call: TRBD1
j_call: TRBJ1-6
v_call: TRBV11-3
cdr3_length: 14
cdr3_aa: CASSLEAQGGPLHF

clone_size: .
d_call: .
j_call: TRBJ2-1
v_call: TRBV19
cdr3_length: 15
cdr3_aa: CASSIDGTPSGEQFF

clone_size: few
d_call: TRBD1
j_call: TRBJ1-3
v_call: TRBV9
cdr3_length: 17
cdr3_aa: CASSKTGTVNSGNTIYF

clone_size: .
d_call: TRBD1
j_call: TRBJ2-5
v_call: TRBV18
cdr3_length: 20
cdr3_aa: CASSPWAITGASTMWETQYF

clone_size: few
d_call: .
j_call: TRBJ1-3
v_call: TRBV11-3
cdr3_length: 14
cdr3_aa: CASGIMGAGNTIYF

clone_size: .
d_call: TRBD1
j_call: TRBJ1-4
v_call: TRBV6-8
cdr3_length: 15
cdr3_aa: CASSRNRQGNEKLFF

clone_size: .
d_call: TRBD1
j_call: TRBJ1-2
v_call: TRBV28
cdr3_length: 16
cdr3_aa: CASSNPPGQRNYGYTF

clone_size: .
d_call: .
j_call: TRBJ2-5
v_call: TRBV11-3
cdr3_length: 15
cdr3_aa: CASSAGRFSGETQYF

clone_size: medium-sized
d_call: .
j_call: TRBJ2-3
v_call: TRBV6-8
cdr3_length: 14
cdr3_aa: CASSAQSGADTQYF

clone_size: medium-sized
d_call: TRBD1
j_call: TRBJ2-7
v_call: TRBV11-3
cdr3_length: 15
cdr3_aa: CASSLRGTGGGEQYF

clone_size: .
d_call: TRBD1
j_call: TRBJ2-3
v_call: TRBV14
cdr3_length: 16
cdr3_aa: CASSQGGRGRGDTQYF

clone_size: .
d_call: .
j_call: TRBJ1-1
v_call: TRBV14
cdr3_length: 12
cdr3_aa: CASSQDLTEAFF

clone_size: .
d_call: .
j_call: TRBJ1-5
v_call: TRBV18
cdr3_length: 13
cdr3_aa: CASSPGQNQPQHF

clone_size: .
d_call: .
j_call: TRBJ1-1
v_call: TRBV11-3
cdr3_length: 14
cdr3_aa: CASSLVAGRTEAFF

clone_size: .
d_call: TRBD1
j_call: TRBJ1-4
v_call: TRBV4-1
cdr3_length: 15
cdr3_aa: CASSQGGTGDQKLFF

clone_size: .
d_call: .
j_call: TRBJ1-3
v_call: TRBV7-6
cdr3_length: 16
cdr3_aa: CASSHGQPGSGNTIYF

clone_size: few
d_call: .
j_call: TRBJ1-1
v_call: TRBV6-8
cdr3_length: 12
cdr3_aa: CASRPKNTEAFF

clone_size: few
d_call: TRBD1
j_call: TRBJ2-7
v_call: TRBV23-1
cdr3_length: 14
cdr3_aa: CASSQSDRGDEQYF

clone_size: .
d_call: TRBD2
j_call: TRBJ2-3
v_call: TRBV29-1
cdr3_length: 15
cdr3_aa: CSVQLAGGGTDTQYF

clone_size: once
d_call: TRBD2
j_call: TRBJ2-1
v_call: TRBV4-1
cdr3_length: 20
cdr3_aa: CASSHPLREAGERSYNEQFF

clone_size: .
d_call: .
j_call: TRBJ2-3
v_call: TRBV30
cdr3_length: 15
cdr3_aa: CAWSVGLGSADTQYF

clone_size: few
d_call: TRBD2
j_call: TRBJ2-1
v_call: TRBV6-8
cdr3_length: 19
cdr3_aa: CASSSPHPGLAGGHSEQFF

clone_size: .
d_call: .
j_call: TRBJ2-3
v_call: TRBV29-1
cdr3_length: 12
cdr3_aa: CSVEVTGDTQYF

clone_size: few
d_call: TRBD1
j_call: TRBJ2-1
v_call: TRBV5-1
cdr3_length: 15
cdr3_aa: CASSLAGGLFYEQFF